This TCR beta chain emerged from a study of blood T cell repertoires in COVID-19 (dated by TCRdb to the early 2020s). Background for the entire study: Samples covering the acute and convalescent phases of COVID-19 were provided by collaborators in the United States, Italy and Spain. The sample metadata nearly always contained a de-identified subject ID, COVID-19 status, age in years and sex. A freely available public database, intended as a resource for researchers studying the immune response to SARS-CoV-2, is where the repertoires were released. Subjects who had been exposed to COVID-19, were actively infected with it, or had recovered from it provided the deeply sampled blood TCRbeta repertoires that made up the dataset. HLA class I and class II types, where available, came from metadata supplied by the sample provider rather than from assay-based typing. The samples were drawn from the first 160 participants of the ongoing ImmuneRACE study and from 1,254 subjects provided by 6 global collaborators. The prospective study material was composed of cDNA or gDNA derived from T cells, B-cell-depleted T cells, or PBMCs. Paper-wide results and their limitations: The quantity of clinical and demographic metadata differed by source and by participant and was supplied without curation.

Trimming removed 5 bases from V and 3 bases from J; the gene matches leave 2 bases unexplained. Including cysteine and phenylalanine, the CDR3 has 13 amino acids. CDR3 DNA is the only sequence kept; it has 39 bases, read in frame from the first base. A remark on this clone: The clone's antigen remains unknown. No base quality information exists; no much larger clone differs at one position.

TCRbeta CDR3 regions were amplified from genomic DNA using the immunoSEQ Assay, a bias-controlled multiplex PCR. In the source study's methods: Nucleated cell counts per sample were estimated from amplification of reference gene primers within the assay. To quantify the absolute abundance of each unique TCRbeta CDR3 rearrangement, sequence reads were collapsed and filtered. For each sample, productive Simpson clonality was calculated by taking the square root of Simpson's diversity index across productive rearrangements. Imported from immuneACCESS, the table was reduced by TCRdb to in-frame sequences with V and J called. These copies leave out some clones; in studies compared against another copy, an unresolved V gene accounts for under half, and the cause of the remainder is not known. The V and J calls and clone size are taken from that table; D and trimming were inferred from the DNA. The sample data list roughly 230,000 clones, and around 90% of these were observed just once. The leading ten clones occupy 1.5% to 2% of the sample.

The collaborating institutions used their own protocols to collect whole blood in K2EDTA tubes. For TCRbeta analysis, collaborator samples were shipped as frozen whole blood, as isolated PBMCs, or as DNA extracted from either sample type. This chain joins TRBV12-3 or TRBV12-4 to TRBJ1-2; TRBD1 agrees with 8 junctional bases. Sample: peripheral blood. The TCR sequence derives from a man aged 70 or older with acute or convalescent COVID-19. The bases read TGTGCCAGCAGTCCACAGGGGGACTATGGCTACACCTTC. Its protein is CASSPQGDYGYTF.